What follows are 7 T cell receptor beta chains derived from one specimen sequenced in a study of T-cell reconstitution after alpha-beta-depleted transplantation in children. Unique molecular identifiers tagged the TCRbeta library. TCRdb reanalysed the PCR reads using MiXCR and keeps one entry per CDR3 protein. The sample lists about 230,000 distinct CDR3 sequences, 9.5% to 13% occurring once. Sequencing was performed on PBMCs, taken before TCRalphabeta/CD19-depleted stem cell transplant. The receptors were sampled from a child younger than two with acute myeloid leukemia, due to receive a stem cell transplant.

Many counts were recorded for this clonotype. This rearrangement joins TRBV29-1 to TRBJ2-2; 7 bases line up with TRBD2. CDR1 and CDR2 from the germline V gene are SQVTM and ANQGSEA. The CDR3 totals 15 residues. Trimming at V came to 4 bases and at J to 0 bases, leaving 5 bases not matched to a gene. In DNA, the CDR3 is TGCAGCGTTGCCAAAGCGGGGTCGAACACCGGGGAGCTGTTTTTT. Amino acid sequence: CSVAKAGSNTGELFF.

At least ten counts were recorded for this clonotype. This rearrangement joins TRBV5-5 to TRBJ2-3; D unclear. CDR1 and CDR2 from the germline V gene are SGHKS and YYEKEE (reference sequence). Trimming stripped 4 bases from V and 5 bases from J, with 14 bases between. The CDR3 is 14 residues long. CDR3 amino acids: CASSLQPERDTQYF. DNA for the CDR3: TGTGCCAGCAGCCTCCAACCCGAGAGAGATACGCAGTATTTT.

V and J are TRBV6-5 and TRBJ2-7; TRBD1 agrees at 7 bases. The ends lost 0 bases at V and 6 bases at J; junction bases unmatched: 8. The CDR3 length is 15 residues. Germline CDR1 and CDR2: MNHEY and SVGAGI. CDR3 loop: CASSYSQGTRSEQYF. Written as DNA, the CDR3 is TGTGCCAGCAGTTACTCACAGGGGACGCGTAGCGAGCAGTACTTC.

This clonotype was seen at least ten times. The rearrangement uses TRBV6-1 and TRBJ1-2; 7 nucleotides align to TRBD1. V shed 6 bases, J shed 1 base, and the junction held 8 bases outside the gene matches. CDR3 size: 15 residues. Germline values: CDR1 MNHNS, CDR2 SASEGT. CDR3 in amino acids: CASRTGTAFNYGYTF. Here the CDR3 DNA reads TGTGCCAGCAGAACCGGGACAGCCTTTAACTATGGCTACACCTTC.

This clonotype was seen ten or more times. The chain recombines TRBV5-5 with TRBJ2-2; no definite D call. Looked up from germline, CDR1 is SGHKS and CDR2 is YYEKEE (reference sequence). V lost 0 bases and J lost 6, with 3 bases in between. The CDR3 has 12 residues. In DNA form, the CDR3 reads TGTGCCAGCAGCTTGGTGCCCGGGGAGCTGTTTTTT. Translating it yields CASSLVPGELFF.

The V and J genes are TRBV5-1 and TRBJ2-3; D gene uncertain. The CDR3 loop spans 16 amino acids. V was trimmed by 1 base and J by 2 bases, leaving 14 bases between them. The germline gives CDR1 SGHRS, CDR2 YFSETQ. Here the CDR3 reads CASSLLGFPSTDTQYF. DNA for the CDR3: TGCGCCAGCAGCTTGCTGGGGTTCCCGTCCACAGATACGCAGTATTTT.

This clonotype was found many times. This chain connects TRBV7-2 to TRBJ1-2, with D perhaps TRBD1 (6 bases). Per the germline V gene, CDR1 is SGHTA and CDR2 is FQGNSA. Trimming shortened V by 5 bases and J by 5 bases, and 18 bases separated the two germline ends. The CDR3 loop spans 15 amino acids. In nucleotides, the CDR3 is TGTGCCAGCAGCCGACCCGTGACAGGCAATTATGGCTACACCTTC. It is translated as CASSRPVTGNYGYTF.